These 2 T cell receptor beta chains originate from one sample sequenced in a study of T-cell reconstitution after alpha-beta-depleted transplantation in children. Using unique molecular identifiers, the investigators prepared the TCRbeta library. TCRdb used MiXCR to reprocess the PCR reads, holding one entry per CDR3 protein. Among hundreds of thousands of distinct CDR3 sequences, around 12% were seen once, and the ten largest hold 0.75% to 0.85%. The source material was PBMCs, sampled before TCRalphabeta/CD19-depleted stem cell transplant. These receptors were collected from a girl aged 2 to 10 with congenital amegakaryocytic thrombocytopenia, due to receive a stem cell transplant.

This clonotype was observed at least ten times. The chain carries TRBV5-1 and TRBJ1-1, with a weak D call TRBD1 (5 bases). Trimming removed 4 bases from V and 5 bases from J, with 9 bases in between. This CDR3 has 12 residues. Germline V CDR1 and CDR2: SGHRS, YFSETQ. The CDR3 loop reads CASSTHRTEAFF. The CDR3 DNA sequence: TGCGCCAGCAGCACACACAGGACTGAAGCTTTCTTT. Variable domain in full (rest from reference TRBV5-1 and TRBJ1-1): KAGVTQTPRYLIKTRGQQVTLSCSPISGHRSVSWYQQTPGQGLQFLFEYFSETQRNKGNFPGRFSGRQFSNSRSEMNVSTLELGDSALYLCASSTHRTEAFFGQGTRLTVV.

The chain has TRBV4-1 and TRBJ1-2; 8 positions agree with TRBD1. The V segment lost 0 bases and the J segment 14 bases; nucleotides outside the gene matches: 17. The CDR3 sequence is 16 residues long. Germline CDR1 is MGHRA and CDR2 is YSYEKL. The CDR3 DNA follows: TGCGCCAGCAGCCAAGATCCCGGTGCGGTTTGGGGACAGGCGACCTTC. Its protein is CASSQDPGAVWGQATF.